These T cell receptor beta chains were read from a single sample in a study of beta chain features in type 1 diabetes. The data were produced by immunoSEQ multiplex PCR, yet TCRdb's version contains in-frame clones alone and is incomplete. The repertoire holds some 900,000 clones, roughly 15% seen once, with around 0.02% in the top ten. The sequenced sample consisted of naive CD4+ T cells from blood. The receptors were gathered from a young woman in good health. Each CDR3 is given with its conserved first and last residue. The order of the fields is J gene, V gene, D gene, clone size, CDR3 protein, CDR3 DNA. D genes are given only for firm matches. Size tells how often a clone was seen (once, few, many) or the class of an expanded clone, and some rows leave it out.

>TRBJ2-7|TRBV7-3|-|-
CASSPSGTRRSYEQYF
TGTGCCAGCAGCCCATCGGGCACGAGACGCTCCTACGAGCAGTACTTC
>TRBJ2-1|TRBV29-1|TRBD1|few
CSVGQGSYNEQFF
TGCAGCGTGGGACAGGGTTCCTACAATGAGCAGTTCTTC
>TRBJ2-2|TRBV7-3|-|-
CASFSDTGELFF
TGTGCCAGCTTCAGCGACACCGGGGAGCTGTTTTTT
>TRBJ1-5|TRBV4-1|-|-
CASSQDWGAGVSPQHF
TGCGCCAGCAGCCAAGATTGGGGGGCAGGAGTCAGCCCCCAGCATTTT
>TRBJ1-2|TRBV7-9|-|few
CASSLDYGSGYTF
TGTGCCAGCAGCTTAGATTATGGGAGTGGCTACACCTTC
>TRBJ2-6|TRBV7-6|TRBD1|-
CASSPRTATGGGLSGANVLTF
TGTGCCAGCAGCCCCCGAACGGCAACAGGGGGCGGTCTCTCTGGGGCCAACGTCCTGACTTTC
>TRBJ2-2|TRBV4-2|-|-
CASSQVIGRGGNTGELFF
TGTGCCAGCAGCCAAGTTATAGGGAGAGGCGGCAACACCGGGGAGCTGTTTTTT
>TRBJ2-3|TRBV25-1|-|-
CASSGLRGLEDTQYF
TGTGCCAGCAGTGGTCTGAGGGGGTTAGAAGATACGCAGTATTTT
>TRBJ2-3|TRBV9|-|-
CASSLRLASTDTQYF
TGTGCCAGCAGCCTACGATTAGCAAGCACAGATACGCAGTATTTT
>TRBJ2-7|TRBV4-2|-|few
CASSQDRQGLSYEQYF
TGTGCCAGCAGCCAAGATCGGCAGGGACTCTCCTACGAGCAGTACTTC
>TRBJ2-7|TRBV10-3|-|-
CAIRASGSLGYEQYF
TGTGCCATCAGAGCCTCGGGAAGTCTGGGATACGAGCAGTACTTC
>TRBJ1-2|TRBV6-5|-|-
CASRDPGVNYGYTF
TGTGCCAGCCGAGACCCAGGGGTTAACTATGGCTACACCTTC
>TRBJ2-1|TRBV2|TRBD2|few
CASATSGRVEQFF
TGTGCCAGCGCGACTAGCGGGAGGGTTGAGCAGTTCTTC
>TRBJ2-1|TRBV15|-|once
CATSSGTYNEQFF
TGTGCCACCAGCAGTGGGACCTACAATGAGCAGTTCTTC
>TRBJ2-1|TRBV7-9|TRBD2|few
CASSLARVAGANEQFF
TGTGCCAGCAGCTTAGCGCGGGTAGCGGGAGCAAATGAGCAGTTCTTC
>TRBJ2-6|TRBV2|TRBD1|-
CASSDQGAVGANVLTF
TGTGCCAGCAGTGACCAGGGGGCGGTTGGGGCCAACGTCCTGACTTTC
>TRBJ1-2|TRBV10-3|TRBD1|-
CAIRRAGTENYGYTF
TGTGCCATCAGGAGGGCAGGGACAGAGAACTATGGCTACACCTTC
>TRBJ2-1|TRBV5-6|-|-
CASSWWRSSYNEQFF
TGTGCCAGCAGCTGGTGGAGGAGCTCCTACAATGAGCAGTTCTTC
>TRBJ2-3|TRBV2|-|few
CASKTGPWDTQYF
TGTGCCAGCAAAACAGGGCCTTGGGATACGCAGTATTTT
>TRBJ2-7|TRBV28|-|few
CASGTGAERLYEQYF
TGTGCCAGCGGGACCGGGGCCGAACGTCTCTACGAGCAGTACTTC
>TRBJ2-2|TRBV7-3|-|few
CASSLGPSKLFF
TGTGCCAGCAGCTTAGGCCCTAGTAAGCTGTTTTTT
>TRBJ2-3|TRBV11-1|-|-
CASSPSQADTQYF
TGTGCCAGCAGCCCGTCCCAGGCGGATACGCAGTATTTT
>TRBJ2-6|TRBV9|TRBD1|-
CASSLRDSRYSGANVLTF
TGTGCCAGCAGCCTACGGGACAGTAGATATTCTGGGGCCAACGTCCTGACTTTC
>TRBJ2-7|TRBV2|TRBD1|few
CASTTQPGTGAAEQYF
TGTGCCAGTACTACCCAGCCCGGGACAGGGGCGGCCGAGCAGTACTTC
>TRBJ2-7|TRBV7-2|TRBD1|-
CASSAPGQGVNEQYF
TGTGCCAGCAGCGCACCGGGACAGGGTGTCAACGAGCAGTACTTC
>TRBJ2-7|TRBV28|-|-
CASSFGTLTYEQYF
TGTGCCAGCTCCTTTGGGACCTTAACCTACGAGCAGTACTTC
>TRBJ2-5|TRBV5-6|-|-
CASSRQPQETQYF
TGTGCCAGCAGCCGACAGCCCCAAGAGACCCAGTACTTC
>TRBJ2-7|TRBV19|-|few
CARPGLAHYEQYF
TGTGCCAGGCCGGGACTTGCCCACTACGAGCAGTACTTC
>TRBJ2-4|TRBV28|-|-
CASSLWSFSGERENIQYF
TGTGCCAGCAGTTTATGGTCTTTCTCCGGCGAAAGAGAAAACATTCAGTACTTC
>TRBJ2-7|TRBV6-6|TRBD2|few
CATLQLAGVGYEQYF
TGTGCCACCCTCCAACTAGCGGGAGTTGGGTACGAGCAGTACTTC
>TRBJ2-2|TRBV19|-|few
CASSRTGELFF
TGTGCCAGTAGTAGAACCGGGGAGCTGTTTTTT
>TRBJ2-7|TRBV7-9|TRBD2|-
CASSHTSGSTVEQYF
TGTGCCAGCAGCCACACTAGCGGGAGTACCGTCGAGCAGTACTTC
>TRBJ2-5|TRBV11-2|TRBD1|-
CASSHTGVETQYF
TGTGCCAGCAGCCATACAGGGGTTGAGACCCAGTACTTC
>TRBJ1-4|TRBV18|-|once
CASSPGLGENEKLFF
TGTGCCAGCTCACCGGGGTTAGGGGAGAATGAAAAACTGTTTTTT
>TRBJ1-5|TRBV6-6|TRBD1|-
CASSYNNRGLNQPQHF
TGTGCCAGCAGTTACAACAACAGGGGTCTCAATCAGCCCCAGCATTTT
>TRBJ2-1|TRBV21-1|-|-
CASTPRGEDEQFF
TGTGCCAGCACCCCACGGGGCGAAGATGAGCAGTTCTTC
>TRBJ1-3|TRBV28|-|few
CASSPRTIGNTIYF
TGTGCCAGCAGCCCAAGGACCATCGGAAACACCATATATTTT
>TRBJ2-5|TRBV13|-|-
CASSLVYSQETQYF
TGTGCCAGCAGCTTAGTGTACTCTCAAGAGACCCAGTACTTC
>TRBJ2-2|TRBV7-3|-|-
CASSLTSGGRNTGELFF
TGTGCCAGCAGCTTAACTTCCGGGGGTAGGAACACCGGGGAGCTGTTTTTT
>TRBJ2-3|TRBV5-6|TRBD1|-
CASSLPGQMISNTDTQYF
TGTGCCAGCAGCTTGCCGGGACAGATGATAAGTAACACAGATACGCAGTATTTT
>TRBJ2-7|TRBV27|-|few
CASSLMSTRGHHYEQYF
TGTGCCAGCAGTTTAATGTCCACGAGGGGACATCACTACGAGCAGTACTTC
>TRBJ1-1|TRBV5-6|TRBD1|few
CASSFGGGGTEAFF
TGTGCCAGCAGCTTCGGAGGGGGCGGCACTGAAGCTTTCTTT
>TRBJ2-5|TRBV15|-|-
CATSRGRAGETQYF
TGTGCCACCAGCAGAGGTCGGGCTGGGGAGACCCAGTACTTC
>TRBJ1-1|TRBV7-2|TRBD1|-
CASSLVTGENTEAFF
TGTGCCAGCAGCTTAGTGACAGGGGAAAACACTGAAGCTTTCTTT
>TRBJ2-3|TRBV5-1|TRBD2|few
CASSLGLAGPVGTQYF
TGCGCCAGCAGCTTGGGACTAGCGGGACCGGTTGGTACGCAGTATTTT
>TRBJ2-7|TRBV9|-|few
CASSVALGYEQYF
TGTGCCAGCAGCGTAGCCCTGGGGTACGAGCAGTACTTC
>TRBJ2-3|TRBV7-9|-|-
CASSSPTDTQYF
TGTGCCAGCAGCTCCCCCACAGATACGCAGTATTTT
>TRBJ1-1|TRBV2|TRBD1|-
CASSESRPGQGKAFF
TGTGCCAGCAGTGAAAGCCGACCGGGACAGGGAAAAGCTTTCTTT
>TRBJ2-5|TRBV2|-|-
CASSELGVLETQYF
TGTGCCAGCAGTGAACTGGGGGTCTTAGAGACCCAGTACTTC
>TRBJ2-2|TRBV18|-|-
CASSRGTGELFF
TGTGCCAGCTCACGAGGAACCGGGGAGCTGTTTTTT
>TRBJ1-2|TRBV28|-|-
CASVRDGVYGYTF
TGTGCCTCCGTCCGGGACGGCGTCTATGGCTACACCTTC
>TRBJ2-1|TRBV11-3|-|-
CASSLDPRNEQFF
TGTGCCAGCAGCTTAGATCCCAGGAATGAGCAGTTCTTC
>TRBJ2-2|TRBV7-9|TRBD2|-
CASSSSGTSGELFF
TGTGCCAGCAGCTCTAGCGGGACGTCCGGGGAGCTGTTTTTT
>TRBJ2-3|TRBV9|-|-
CASSVDSRRGTDTQYF
TGTGCCAGCAGCGTAGATTCCCGACGGGGCACAGATACGCAGTATTTT